A single sample is the source of the 5 T cell receptor beta chains below, sequenced in a study of shared clonotypes between healthy human individuals. Sequencing used immunoSEQ multiplex PCR; TCRdb keeps in-frame clones, though not all of them. The sample consists of some 490,000 clones, approximately 80% of them appearing once. Sequencing was done on a sample of PBMCs. These receptors were taken from a woman aged 40-49 years in good health. Some clones in this sample may be carry-over from other donors' samples.

This clone appeared once. A far larger clone is one base from this, pointing to a likely read error. This chain joins TRBV7-9 and TRBJ2-5; no definite D call. The last part of the DNA fits TRBJ2-7 better; the J call may be wrong. Germline CDR1 SEHNR, CDR2 FQNEAQ (reference sequence). There are 13 residues in the CDR3. The CDR3 region is CASGSRGPYEQYF. The CDR3 DNA reads as TGTGCCAGCGGCTCCCGAGGACCCTACGAGCAGTACTTC.

The chain is built from TRBV25-1 and TRBJ2-7; 10 bases are a match to TRBD2. J was trimmed by 6 bases and V by 2 bases; bases with no gene match: 10. The CDR3 is 16 amino acids. Germline CDR1 reads MGHDK; CDR2 reads SYGVNS. CDR3 loop: CASSETGLAGAPEQYF. The CDR3 DNA sequence: TGTGCCAGCAGTGAAACTGGCCTAGCGGGAGCTCCCGAGCAGTACTTC.

The rearrangement uses TRBV28 and TRBJ2-5, with TRBD2 matching over 9 bases. The V segment lost 4 bases and the J segment 3 bases; nucleotides outside the gene matches: 9. CDR3 length equals 16 residues. Germline V gene data show CDR1 as MDHEN and CDR2 as SYDVKM. In DNA form, the CDR3 reads TGTGCCAGCAGTTCCCTTCCGACTAGCGGCAAAGAGACCCAGTACTTC. Translation: CASSSLPTSGKETQYF. The variable domain in full, completed from reference TRBV28 and TRBJ2-5, reads DVKVTQSSRYLVKRTGEKVFLECVQDMDHENMFWYRQDPGLGLRLIYFSYDVKMKEKGDIPEGYSVSREKKERFSLILESASTNQTSMYLCASSSLPTSGKETQYFGPGTRLLVL.

The genes are TRBV5-1 and TRBJ1-5; D unclear. Per the germline V gene, CDR1 is SGHRS and CDR2 is YFSETQ. Trimming removed 1 base at V and 4 bases at J, with 9 bases between. The CDR3 is 14 amino acids. The chain's CDR3 is CASSLLGQNQPQHF. The CDR3 DNA reads TGCGCCAGCAGCTTGCTCGGCCAGAATCAGCCCCAGCATTTT.

This sequence joins TRBV28 and TRBJ2-7; 14 nucleotides match TRBD2. V shed 5 bases, J shed 5 bases, and the junction held 8 bases outside the gene matches. The CDR3 consists of 16 residues. Germline V gene lookup returns CDR1 MDHEN and CDR2 SYDVKM. CDR3 residues: CASSAGLAGVKDEQYF. CDR3 bases: TGTGCCAGCAGTGCGGGACTAGCGGGAGTGAAGGACGAGCAGTACTTC.